This T cell receptor (beta chain) derives from a study of CD8+CD57+ T cells in acquired aplastic anemia. Study information: 3.2 ug was the average amount of DNA from sorted CD4+ and CD8+ cells. Study outcomes and limitations: A set of twenty-nine CD8+ CDR3 sequences was shared between patients and controls, and these sequences appeared highly expressed in patients.

The CDR3 has 14 amino acids. Germline values: CDR1 SEHNR, CDR2 FQNEAQ (reference sequence). Germline trimming cut 4 bases from V and 6 bases from J; bases unmatched to any gene: 8. CDR3 and TCR beta VDJ profiling relied on genomic DNA as the template. MiXCR was run by TCRdb on the reads, yielding one entry per CDR3 protein. Here the sample spans 450,000 to 550,000 distinct CDR3 sequences, about a third being singletons. All patients picked for sequencing had shown, by flow cytometry, an expansion of CD8+CD57+ cells. Blood sampling was performed on the patients, and none of them had received therapy by then. This clonotype was seen many times. Its target is not known.

The V gene is TRBV7-9, the J gene TRBJ2-7, with 8 bases that match TRBD1. This clonotype originated in a human donor with aplastic anemia. Sequenced input: sorted CD4+, CD8+, or CD8+CD57+ T cells (not recorded which) from PBMCs. DNA for the CDR3: TGTGCCAGCAGCTCTCTCGGACAGGGTCTCGAGCAGTACTTC. The encoded protein is CASSSLGQGLEQYF.